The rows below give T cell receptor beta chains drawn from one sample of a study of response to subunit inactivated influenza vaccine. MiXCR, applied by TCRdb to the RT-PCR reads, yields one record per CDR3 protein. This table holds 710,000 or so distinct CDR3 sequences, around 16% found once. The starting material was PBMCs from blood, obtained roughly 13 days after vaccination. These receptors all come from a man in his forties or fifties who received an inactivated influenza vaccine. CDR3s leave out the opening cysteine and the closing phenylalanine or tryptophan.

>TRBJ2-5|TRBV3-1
ASSLRLAGEVVTQY
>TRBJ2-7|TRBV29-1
SVVNYEQY
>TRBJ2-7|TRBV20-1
SARDRTNPRAY
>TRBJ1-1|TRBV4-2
ASSQERRDRGQAF
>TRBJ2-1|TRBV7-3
ASSLLVGPNEQF
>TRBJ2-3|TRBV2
ASSDPQGGDTQY
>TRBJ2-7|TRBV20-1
SASTLSGYYEQY
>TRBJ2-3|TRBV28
ASSLPHTDTQY
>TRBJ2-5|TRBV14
ASSREGTARETQY
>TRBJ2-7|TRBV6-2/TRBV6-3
ASSDRLVNGYEQY
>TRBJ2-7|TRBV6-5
ASSYQGYVREQY
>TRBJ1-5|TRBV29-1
SVAGSGRGDQSPQH